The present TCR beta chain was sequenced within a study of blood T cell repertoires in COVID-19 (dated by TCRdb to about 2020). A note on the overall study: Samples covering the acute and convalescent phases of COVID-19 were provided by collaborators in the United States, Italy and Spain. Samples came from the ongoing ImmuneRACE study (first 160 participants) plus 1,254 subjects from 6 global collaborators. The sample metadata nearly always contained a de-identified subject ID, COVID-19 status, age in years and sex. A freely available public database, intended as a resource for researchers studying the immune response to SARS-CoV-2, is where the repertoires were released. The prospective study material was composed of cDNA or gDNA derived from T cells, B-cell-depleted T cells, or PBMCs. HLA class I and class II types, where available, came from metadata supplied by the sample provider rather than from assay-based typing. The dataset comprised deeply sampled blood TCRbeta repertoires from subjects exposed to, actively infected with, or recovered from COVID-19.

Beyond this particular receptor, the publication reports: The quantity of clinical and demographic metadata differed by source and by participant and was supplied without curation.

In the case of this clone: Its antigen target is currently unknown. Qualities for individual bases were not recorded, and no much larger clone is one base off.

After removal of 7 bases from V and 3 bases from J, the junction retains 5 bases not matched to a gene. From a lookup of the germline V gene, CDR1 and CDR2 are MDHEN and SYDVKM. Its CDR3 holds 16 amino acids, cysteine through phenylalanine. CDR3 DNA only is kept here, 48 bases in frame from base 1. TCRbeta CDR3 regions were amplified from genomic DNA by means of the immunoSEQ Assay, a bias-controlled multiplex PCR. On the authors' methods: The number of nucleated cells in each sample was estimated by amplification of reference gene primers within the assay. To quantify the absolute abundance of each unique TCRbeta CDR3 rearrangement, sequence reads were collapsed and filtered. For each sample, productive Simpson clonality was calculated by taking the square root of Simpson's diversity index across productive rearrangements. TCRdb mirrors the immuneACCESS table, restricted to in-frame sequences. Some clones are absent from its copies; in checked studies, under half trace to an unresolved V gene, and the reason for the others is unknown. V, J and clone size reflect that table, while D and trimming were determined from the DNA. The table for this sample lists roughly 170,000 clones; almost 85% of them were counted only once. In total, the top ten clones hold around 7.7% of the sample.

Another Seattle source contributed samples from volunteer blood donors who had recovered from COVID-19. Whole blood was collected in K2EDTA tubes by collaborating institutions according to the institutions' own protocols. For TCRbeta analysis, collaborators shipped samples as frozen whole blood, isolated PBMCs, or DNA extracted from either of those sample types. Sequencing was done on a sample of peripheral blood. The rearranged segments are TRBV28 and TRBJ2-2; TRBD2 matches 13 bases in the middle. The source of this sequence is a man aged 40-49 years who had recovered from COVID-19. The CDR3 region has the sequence CASITLAGGHTGELFF. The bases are TGTGCCAGCATTACACTAGCGGGAGGGCACACCGGGGAGCTGTTTTTT.